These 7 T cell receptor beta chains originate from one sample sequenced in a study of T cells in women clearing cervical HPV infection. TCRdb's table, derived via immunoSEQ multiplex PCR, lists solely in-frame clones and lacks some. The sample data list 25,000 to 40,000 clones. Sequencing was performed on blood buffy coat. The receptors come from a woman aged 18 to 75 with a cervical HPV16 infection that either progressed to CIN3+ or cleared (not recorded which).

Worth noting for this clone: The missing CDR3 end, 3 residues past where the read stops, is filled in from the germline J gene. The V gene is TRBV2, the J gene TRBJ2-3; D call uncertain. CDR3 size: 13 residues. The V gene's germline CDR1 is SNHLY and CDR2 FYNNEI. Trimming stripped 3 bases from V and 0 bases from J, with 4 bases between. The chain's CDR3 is CASSDSSTDTQYF. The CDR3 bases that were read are TGTGCCAGCAGTGATTCAAGCACAGATACG. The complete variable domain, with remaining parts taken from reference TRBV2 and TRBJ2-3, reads EPEVTQTPSHQVTQMGQEVILRCVPISNHLYFYWYRQILGQKVEFLVSFYNNEISEKSEIFDDQFSVERPDGSNFTLKIRSTKLEDSAMYFCASSDSSTDTQYFGPGTRLTVL.

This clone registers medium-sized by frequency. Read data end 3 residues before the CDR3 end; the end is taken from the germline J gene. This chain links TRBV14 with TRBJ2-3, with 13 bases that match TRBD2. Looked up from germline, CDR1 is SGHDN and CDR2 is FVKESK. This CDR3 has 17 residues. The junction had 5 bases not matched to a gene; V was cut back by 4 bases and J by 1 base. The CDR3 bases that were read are TGTGCCAGCAGCCGAGGACTAGCGGGAGTAGGCACAGATACG. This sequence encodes CASSRGLAGVGTDT. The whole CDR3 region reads CASSRGLAGVGTDTQYF.

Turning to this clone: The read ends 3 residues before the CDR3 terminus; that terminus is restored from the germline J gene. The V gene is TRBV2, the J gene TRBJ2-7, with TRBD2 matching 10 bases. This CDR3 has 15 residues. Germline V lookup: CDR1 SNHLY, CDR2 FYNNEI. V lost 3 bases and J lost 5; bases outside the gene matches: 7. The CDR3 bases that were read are TGTGCCAGCAGTGACCTCTCTAGCGGGAGAAACGAG. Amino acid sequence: CASSDLSSGRNE. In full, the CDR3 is CASSDLSSGRNEQYF.

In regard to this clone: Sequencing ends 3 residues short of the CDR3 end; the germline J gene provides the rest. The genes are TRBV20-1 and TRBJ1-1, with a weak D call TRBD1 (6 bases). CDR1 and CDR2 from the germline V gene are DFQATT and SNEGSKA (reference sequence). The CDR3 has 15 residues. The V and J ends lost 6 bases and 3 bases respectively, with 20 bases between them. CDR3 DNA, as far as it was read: TGCAGTGCAATTCCCGCGGGGGGCCGGGACACTGAA. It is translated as CSAIPAGGRDTE. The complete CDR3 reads CSAIPAGGRDTEAFF.

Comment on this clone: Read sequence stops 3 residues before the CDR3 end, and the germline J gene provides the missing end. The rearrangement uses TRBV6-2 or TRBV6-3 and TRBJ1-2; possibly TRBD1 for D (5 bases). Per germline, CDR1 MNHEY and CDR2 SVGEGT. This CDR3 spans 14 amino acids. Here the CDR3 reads CASSLAGVTDTYTF. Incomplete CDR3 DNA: TGTGCCAGCAGTCTAGCGGGGGTCACAGATACC.

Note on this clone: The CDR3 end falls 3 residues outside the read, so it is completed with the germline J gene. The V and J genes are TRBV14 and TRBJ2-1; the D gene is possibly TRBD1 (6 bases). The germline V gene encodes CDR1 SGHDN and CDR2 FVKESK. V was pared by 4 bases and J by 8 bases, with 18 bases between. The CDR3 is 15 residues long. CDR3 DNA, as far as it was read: TGTGCCAGCAGCCGCAGCCAGGGGCAGGGCCATGAG. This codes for CASSRSQGQGHE. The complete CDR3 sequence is CASSRSQGQGHEQFF.

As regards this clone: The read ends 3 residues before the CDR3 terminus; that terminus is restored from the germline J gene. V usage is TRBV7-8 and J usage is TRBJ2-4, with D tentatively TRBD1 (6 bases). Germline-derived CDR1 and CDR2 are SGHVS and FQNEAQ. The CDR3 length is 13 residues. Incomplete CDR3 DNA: TGTGCCAGCAGCATTAGACAGGTTGCAGGT. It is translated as CASSIRQVAG. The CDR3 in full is CASSIRQVAGQYF.